The rows below give T cell receptor beta chains drawn from one sample of a study of early T cells in non-severe SARS-CoV-2 infection. In TCRdb, the 5' RACE reads were re-called with MiXCR into one record per CDR3 protein. The sample has 100,000 to 140,000 distinct CDR3 sequences, 11% seen once; the top ten hold about 7.6%. Sequenced material: whole blood. The receptor set was obtained from an adult who was a healthcare worker with PCR-confirmed SARS-CoV-2 infection or an uninfected control (not recorded which). Both conserved end residues are part of each CDR3. The D gene is left open where the match is weak. Not all rows give a size; the values are once, few, many and, for expanded clones, a class.

>TRBJ2-7|TRBV11-3|TRBD1|NA
CASSPRGRLAEPQPASYEQYF
TGTGCCAGCAGCCCCAGGGGGCGCCTAGCAGAACCACAACCGGCAAGTTACGAGCAGTACTTC
>TRBJ2-1|TRBV7-6|TRBD2|many
CASSEGLAGVLEQFF
TGTGCCAGCAGCGAGGGACTAGCGGGAGTACTTGAGCAGTTCTTC
>TRBJ2-1|TRBV29-1|NA|NA
CSPRLLKGNEQFF
TGCAGCCCCCGTCTCCTGAAGGGGAATGAGCAGTTCTTC
>TRBJ2-7|TRBV6-5|TRBD2|few
CASNQSGLDYEQYF
TGTGCCAGCAATCAAAGTGGACTAGACTACGAGCAGTACTTC
>TRBJ2-3|TRBV29-1|NA|few
CSVGDAAAQYF
TGCAGCGTTGGGGATGCGGCGGCGCAGTATTTT
>TRBJ2-3|TRBV30|NA|few
CASTRENLDTQYF
TGTGCCAGCACCAGGGAGAATTTAGATACGCAGTATTTT
>TRBJ1-6|TRBV27|NA|medium-sized
CASSKRDGNSPLHF
TGTGCCAGCAGCAAGCGGGACGGAAATTCACCCCTCCACTTT
>TRBJ2-7|TRBV19|NA|many
CASRADRDGGYEQYF
TGTGCCAGTAGAGCCGACCGGGACGGAGGATACGAGCAGTACTTC
>TRBJ1-6|TRBV7-8|NA|many
CASSFAHFNSPLHF
TGTGCCAGCAGCTTCGCACATTTTAATTCACCCCTCCACTTT
>TRBJ2-1|TRBV4-1|TRBD1|few
CASSRVHGTGTFRDRTEEFF
TGCGCCAGCAGCCGAGTACACGGGACAGGGACCTTTCGGGATCGGACGGAGGAGTTCTTC
>TRBJ1-4|TRBV2|TRBD1|NA
CASSKGQGSQANKKLFF
TGTGCCAGCAGTAAGGGACAGGGGTCACAGGCTAATAAAAAACTGTTTTTT
>TRBJ2-7|TRBV28|NA|once
CVSSFNEQYF
TGTGTCAGCAGTTTCAACGAGCAGTACTTC
>TRBJ2-3|TRBV6-5|TRBD1|NA
CASRDDRGTQYF
TGTGCCAGCAGGGACGACAGGGGAACGCAGTATTTT
>TRBJ2-1|TRBV12-3/TRBV12-4|NA|NA
CASSLSVVYNEQFF
TGTGCCAGCAGTTTATCCGTTGTCTACAATGAGCAGTTCTTC
>TRBJ2-7|TRBV2|NA|NA
CASSVSLWSGGYEQYF
TGTGCCAGCAGTGTTTCGCTTTGGAGCGGAGGATACGAGCAGTACTTC
>TRBJ1-2|TRBV30|NA|many
CAYSKSDYGYTF
TGTGCCTACTCAAAGAGCGACTATGGCTACACCTTC
>TRBJ2-3|TRBV28|NA|many
CASSRFAQYF
TGTGCCAGCTCGAGGTTTGCGCAGTATTTT
>TRBJ2-7|TRBV28|TRBD1|few
CASSLGQWDYEQYF
TGTGCCAGCAGCCTGGGACAGTGGGACTACGAGCAGTACTTC
>TRBJ1-6|TRBV14|TRBD1|few
CASSQVGQGRSPLHF
TGTGCCAGCAGCCAAGTGGGACAGGGACGTTCACCCCTCCACTTT
>TRBJ1-2|TRBV20-1|NA|NA
CSARDRGANYGYTF
TGCAGTGCTAGAGACAGGGGAGCTAACTATGGCTACACCTTC
>TRBJ2-1|TRBV7-7|NA|many
CASSSGDEQFF
TGTGCCAGCAGCTCGGGCGATGAGCAGTTCTTC
>TRBJ2-1|TRBV7-6|NA|NA
CASRQSGTKSYNEQFF
TGTGCCAGCAGGCAATCCGGGACAAAGTCCTACAATGAGCAGTTCTTC
>TRBJ2-3|TRBV27|NA|many
CASSLSRGHTDTQYF
TGTGCCAGCAGCCTGAGTAGAGGGCACACAGATACGCAGTATTTT
>TRBJ1-2|TRBV12-3/TRBV12-4|TRBD1|NA
CASSPFTGGYYGYTF
TGTGCCAGCAGTCCATTTACAGGGGGCTACTATGGCTACACCTTC
>TRBJ2-1|TRBV10-2|NA|NA
CASSDHAYNEQFF
TGCGCCAGCAGTGACCATGCATACAATGAGCAGTTCTTC
>TRBJ2-1|TRBV6-6|NA|NA
CASSEFTLPSYNEQFF
TGTGCCAGCAGTGAATTTACGCTACCCTCCTACAATGAGCAGTTCTTC
>TRBJ1-4|TRBV28|NA|few
CASVGQWEKLFF
TGTGCCAGCGTCGGGCAGTGGGAAAAACTGTTTTTT
>TRBJ2-7|TRBV20-1|TRBD1|NA
CSARRDRGGEQYF
TGCAGTGCTAGAAGGGACAGGGGAGGCGAGCAGTACTTC
>TRBJ1-1|TRBV6-6|NA|many
CASVREPGAEAFF
TGTGCCAGTGTTCGGGAGCCGGGAGCTGAAGCTTTCTTT
>TRBJ2-7|TRBV7-6|TRBD1|many
CASSPGRTGYDEQYF
TGTGCCAGCAGCCCCGGCCGGACAGGGTATGACGAGCAGTACTTC
>TRBJ2-4|TRBV14|NA|many
CASSQGSVGNIQYF
TGTGCCAGCAGCCAAGGCTCCGTGGGAAACATTCAGTACTTC
>TRBJ2-7|TRBV20-1|TRBD2|many
CSASPLAGGSYEQYF
TGCAGTGCTAGTCCCCTAGCGGGTGGGTCCTACGAGCAGTACTTC
>TRBJ1-1|TRBV19|NA|many
CASSIMGNTEAFF
TGTGCCAGTAGTATCATGGGGAACACTGAAGCTTTCTTT
>TRBJ2-3|TRBV5-4|TRBD2|many
CASSPGLAGTSTDTQYF
TGTGCCAGCAGCCCGGGACTAGCGGGAACTAGCACAGATACGCAGTATTTT
>TRBJ2-7|TRBV11-3|NA|NA
CASSGGRENSYEQYF
TGTGCCAGCAGCGGAGGTCGGGAGAACTCCTACGAGCAGTACTTC
>TRBJ2-7|TRBV18|NA|many
CASSPELIAYEQYF
TGTGCCAGCTCACCGGAACTGATCGCATACGAGCAGTACTTC
>TRBJ2-3|TRBV27|NA|many
CASSLWDNTDTQYF
TGTGCCAGCAGTTTATGGGACAACACAGATACGCAGTATTTT
>TRBJ2-7|TRBV27|NA|many
CASSLDDRSYEQYF
TGTGCCAGCAGTTTAGATGACAGATCCTACGAGCAGTACTTC
>TRBJ1-1|TRBV2|NA|many
CASSELDTGDTEAFF
TGTGCCAGCAGTGAATTGGACACGGGGGACACTGAAGCTTTCTTT
>TRBJ2-2|TRBV10-3|NA|many
CATSGTANTGELFF
TGTGCCACTTCCGGGACTGCCAATACCGGGGAGCTGTTTTTT
>TRBJ2-1|TRBV18|NA|few
CASSPGFSNNEQFF
TGTGCCAGCTCACCAGGGTTCTCCAACAATGAGCAGTTCTTC
>TRBJ2-1|TRBV27|NA|few
CAALRVSSNEQFF
TGTGCCGCCCTAAGGGTGAGTTCCAATGAGCAGTTCTTC
>TRBJ2-3|TRBV18|NA|NA
CASSPQQGVDTQYF
TGTGCCAGCTCACCACAGCAAGGTGTAGATACGCAGTATTTT
>TRBJ2-5|TRBV6-2/TRBV6-3|NA|many
CASSYGETQYF
TGTGCCAGCAGTTACGGGGAGACCCAGTACTTC
>TRBJ1-2|TRBV12-3/TRBV12-4|NA|many
CASRISQGTYGYTF
TGTGCCAGCAGAATATCTCAGGGAACCTATGGCTACACCTTC
>TRBJ2-3|TRBV20-1|NA|few
CRGVSPTDTQYF
TGCAGGGGGGTTAGCCCCACAGATACGCAGTATTTT
>TRBJ1-5|TRBV5-6|TRBD1|NA
CASSRLTGGWQPQHF
TGTGCCAGCAGCCGGTTGACAGGGGGCTGGCAGCCCCAGCATTTT
>TRBJ1-2|TRBV5-6|NA|many
CASSLLGYGYTF
TGTGCCAGCAGCCTTTTGGGGTATGGCTACACCTTC
>TRBJ2-2|TRBV10-1|NA|NA
CASGGRPGELFF
TGCGCCAGCGGGGGGAGGCCGGGGGAGCTGTTTTTT
>TRBJ2-3|TRBV28|NA|NA
CAIQPAVDTQYF
TGTGCCATCCAACCCGCGGTAGATACGCAGTATTTT
>TRBJ2-1|TRBV7-9|TRBD2|few
CASSLAGPSYNEQFF
TGTGCCAGCAGCCTAGCGGGACCCTCCTACAATGAGCAGTTCTTC
>TRBJ2-7|TRBV19|NA|NA
CASSGQGGNYEQYF
TGTGCCAGTAGTGGACAGGGAGGGAACTACGAGCAGTACTTC
>TRBJ2-1|TRBV27|NA|many
CASSFGYHNEQFF
TGTGCCAGCAGTTTCGGGTATCACAATGAGCAGTTCTTC
>TRBJ2-6|TRBV7-9|TRBD1|NA
CASSGTGGSSGANVLTF
TGTGCCAGCAGCGGGACAGGTGGCTCCTCTGGGGCCAACGTCCTGACTTTC
>TRBJ2-1|TRBV7-9|NA|many
CASSLDLLGTFSYNEQFF
TGTGCCAGCAGCTTAGACCTCCTCGGGACCTTTTCCTACAATGAGCAGTTCTTC
>TRBJ2-1|TRBV12-5|NA|many
CASGLGHRREQFF
TGTGCTAGTGGTTTAGGCCACCGTCGTGAGCAGTTCTTC
>TRBJ2-7|TRBV29-1|TRBD2|many
CSVAGRAESYEQYF
TGCAGCGTTGCGGGGAGGGCGGAATCCTACGAGCAGTACTTC
>TRBJ2-7|TRBV29-1|NA|NA
CSVGKDRGEQYF
TGCAGCGTTGGCAAGGACCGGGGAGAGCAGTACTTC
>TRBJ2-1|TRBV11-2|TRBD2|many
CASSHDPGLAGEF
TGTGCCAGCAGCCACGATCCGGGACTAGCGGGAGAGTTC
>TRBJ1-1|TRBV9|NA|many
CASSARGDTEAFF
TGTGCCAGCAGCGCGAGGGGCGACACTGAAGCTTTCTTT